The clone carrying this TCR beta chain came up a few times. Its antigen is undetermined. The CDR3 is 14 amino acids. The V gene lost 2 bases and the J gene lost 0 bases, with 5 bases spanning the gap. Per germline, CDR1 SEHNR and CDR2 FQNEAQ (reference sequence). These data belong to a study of identical twins. Findings and caveats of the study: Compared with unrelated sharing, twin-shared out-of-frame alpha sequences had more low-probability sequences. Insertion counts were lower in abundant cord blood beta clonotypes, a trend that memory repertoires did not show. Sharing of beta out-of-frame sequences by twins showed a weaker excess.

TCRdb re-analysed the 5' RACE reads in MiXCR, keeping a single row per CDR3 protein. The sample contains about 890,000 distinct CDR3 sequences, 9% to 15% of which appear only once. In addition, the sample was reused for a study of yellow fever vaccine responses in identical twins. That work states: Twins' vaccine T cell responses were reported to seem partly convergent and partly personalized.

The chain couples TRBV7-9 to TRBJ2-1; D unclear. The sample consisted of PBMCs. This TCR derives from a woman between 18 and 29 years old in good health. Here the CDR3 reads CASSLTYSYNEQFF. Here the CDR3 DNA reads TGTGCCAGCAGCTTAACCTACTCCTACAATGAGCAGTTCTTC.